This T cell receptor (beta chain) emerged from a study of cytomegalovirus exposure and HLA in healthy donors. V was pared by 6 bases and J by 4 bases, with 7 bases between. The CDR3 consists of 12 residues. Germline loops: CDR1 MDHEN, CDR2 SYDVKM. The PCR had 60 Vbeta and 13 Jbeta primers. Libraries were prepared by immunoSEQ multiplex PCR; TCRdb keeps only in-frame clonotypes and omits some of them. This sample has 79,000 or so clones; over 70% occur once, and the top ten carry around a fifth. Source material: PBMCs. This chain links TRBV28 with TRBJ1-5; D ambiguous. This receptor was identified in a woman aged 40 to 50 in good health and CMV-seropositive. CDR3 residues: CASRPGNQPQHF. Here the CDR3 DNA reads TGTGCCAGCAGGCCGGGAAATCAGCCCCAGCATTTT. Full variable domain (missing parts from reference TRBV28 and TRBJ1-5): DVKVTQSSRYLVKRTGEKVFLECVQDMDHENMFWYRQDPGLGLRLIYFSYDVKMKEKGDIPEGYSVSREKKERFSLILESASTNQTSMYLCASRPGNQPQHFGDGTRLSIL.